This T cell receptor (beta chain) is from a study of glioma-infiltrating T cells. Study-level findings and limits: Non-neoplastic patients had below-expected tissue-blood divergence, while all gliomas exceeded expectation. Only very few CDR3 sequences appeared in both tissue and blood.

As regards this clonotype: Its target is not known. Since a much larger clone is just one base distant, this may be a read error.

The iRepertoire nested amplicon-rescue multiplex PCR amplified TCR alpha and beta CDR3s from RNA. Input was 100-400 ng of tissue mRNA or PBMC total RNA. MiXCR, run by TCRdb on the multiplex PCR reads, gives a single entry per CDR3 protein. The sample shows under 200,000 distinct CDR3 sequences, about 47% of them seen only once. Germline V gene data show CDR1 as SEHNR and CDR2 as FQNEAQ (reference sequence). The CDR3 is 14 amino acids. V gave up 5 bases and J gave up 8 bases, with 16 bases separating them. The sequencing sample was made of glioma tissue, nonneoplastic brain tissue, or PBMCs (not recorded which). This clonotype was sampled from a human donor with low-grade glioma or glioblastoma, undergoing nonglioma brain surgery, or in good health (not recorded which). The chain uses TRBV7-9 and TRBJ1-5, with D tentatively TRBD1 (6 bases). This CDR3 is CASSVGQGYKPQHF. CDR3 DNA: TGTGCCAGCAGCGTGGGACAAGGCTATAAGCCCCAGCATTTT.